The rows below give T cell receptor beta chains drawn from one sample of a study of T-cell memory formation after mild COVID-19. MiXCR, run by TCRdb on the 5' RACE reads, gives a single entry per CDR3 protein. The sample has roughly 200,000 distinct CDR3 sequences, approximately 16% seen once. Source material: PBMCs or a T cell subset sorted from them (not recorded which). Receptor source: an adult woman who had mild COVID-19 (a few samples of this study predate the infection). Cell type and time point are not known. Both conserved end residues are part of each CDR3. The D gene is left open where the match is weak. A clone size is listed for some rows: how often the clone was seen (once, few, many), or a class if it is expanded.

V gene: TRBV3-1; J gene: TRBJ2-5; clone size: .; D gene: .; CDR3 protein: CASSQGHQETQYF; CDR3 DNA: TGTGCCAGCAGCCAAGGCCACCAAGAGACCCAGTACTTC
V gene: TRBV4-2; J gene: TRBJ2-5; clone size: few; D gene: TRBD1; CDR3 protein: CASSQSSGGGETQYF; CDR3 DNA: TGTGCCAGCAGCCAATCTTCAGGGGGCGGTGAGACCCAGTACTTC
V gene: TRBV25-1; J gene: TRBJ2-7; clone size: few; D gene: TRBD2; CDR3 protein: CASSGGGAGRKVTVYEQYF; CDR3 DNA: TGTGCCAGCAGTGGAGGAGGAGCGGGAAGGAAGGTTACGGTCTACGAGCAGTACTTC
V gene: TRBV20-1; J gene: TRBJ1-2; clone size: few; D gene: .; CDR3 protein: CSARGADRKANYGYTF; CDR3 DNA: TGCAGTGCTAGAGGGGCCGACAGGAAAGCTAACTATGGCTACACCTTC
V gene: TRBV5-5; J gene: TRBJ2-7; clone size: few; D gene: TRBD1; CDR3 protein: CASSSSMPGTGLSYEQYF; CDR3 DNA: TGTGCCAGCAGCTCCTCCATGCCCGGGACAGGGTTATCCTACGAGCAGTACTTC
V gene: TRBV5-1; J gene: TRBJ1-6; clone size: few; D gene: TRBD1; CDR3 protein: CASRDRSSYNSPLHF; CDR3 DNA: TGCGCCAGCAGGGACAGGAGCTCCTATAATTCACCCCTCCACTTT
V gene: TRBV12-3/TRBV12-4; J gene: TRBJ2-7; clone size: .; D gene: .; CDR3 protein: CASSFEARGSYEQYF; CDR3 DNA: TGTGCCAGCAGTTTTGAGGCCCGAGGATCCTACGAGCAGTACTTC
V gene: TRBV7-9; J gene: TRBJ2-5; clone size: .; D gene: .; CDR3 protein: CASSSNRGTETQYF; CDR3 DNA: TGTGCCAGCAGCTCTAATCGGGGTACGGAGACCCAGTACTTC
V gene: TRBV7-9; J gene: TRBJ1-1; clone size: few; D gene: .; CDR3 protein: CASRPGTRREFTEAFF; CDR3 DNA: TGTGCCAGCAGACCCGGGACACGAAGAGAGTTCACTGAAGCTTTCTTT
V gene: TRBV5-1; J gene: TRBJ2-2; clone size: few; D gene: .; CDR3 protein: CASSALTGAGELFF; CDR3 DNA: TGCGCCAGCAGTGCACTAACGGGGGCCGGGGAGCTGTTTTTT
V gene: TRBV24-1; J gene: TRBJ2-2; clone size: .; D gene: .; CDR3 protein: CATSVIPGGELFF; CDR3 DNA: TGTGCCACCAGTGTTATCCCGGGCGGGGAGCTGTTTTTT
V gene: TRBV7-2; J gene: TRBJ2-5; clone size: few; D gene: .; CDR3 protein: CASSGGTGETQYF; CDR3 DNA: TGTGCCAGCAGCGGAGGGACTGGGGAGACCCAGTACTTC
V gene: TRBV7-2; J gene: TRBJ2-1; clone size: many; D gene: TRBD2; CDR3 protein: CASSLVASGRAGNNEQFF; CDR3 DNA: TGTGCCAGCAGCTTAGTGGCTAGCGGGAGGGCCGGGAACAATGAGCAGTTCTTC
V gene: TRBV19; J gene: TRBJ2-1; clone size: many; D gene: .; CDR3 protein: CASSIPQKFYNEQFF; CDR3 DNA: TGTGCCAGTAGTATCCCCCAGAAGTTCTACAATGAGCAGTTCTTC
V gene: TRBV4-1; J gene: TRBJ1-5; clone size: few; D gene: TRBD1; CDR3 protein: CASSPNFGTANQPQHF; CDR3 DNA: TGCGCCAGCAGCCCGAACTTCGGGACAGCCAATCAGCCCCAGCATTTT
V gene: TRBV5-1; J gene: TRBJ2-3; clone size: .; D gene: TRBD2; CDR3 protein: CASSLRLAGDTDTQYF; CDR3 DNA: TGCGCCAGCAGCTTGCGACTAGCGGGGGACACAGATACGCAGTATTTT
V gene: TRBV19; J gene: TRBJ2-1; clone size: few; D gene: .; CDR3 protein: CASKEAGHYNEQFF; CDR3 DNA: TGTGCCAGTAAAGAAGCGGGCCACTACAATGAGCAGTTCTTC
V gene: TRBV4-1; J gene: TRBJ2-7; clone size: .; D gene: .; CDR3 protein: CASSQLYRDPLYEQYF; CDR3 DNA: TGCGCCAGCAGCCAGTTATACAGGGATCCCCTCTACGAGCAGTACTTC
V gene: TRBV12-3/TRBV12-4; J gene: TRBJ2-3; clone size: few; D gene: .; CDR3 protein: CASSFFQGTDTQYF; CDR3 DNA: TGTGCCAGCAGTTTTTTCCAGGGCACAGATACGCAGTATTTT
V gene: TRBV10-3; J gene: TRBJ2-5; clone size: many; D gene: .; CDR3 protein: CAISEGGSGETQYF; CDR3 DNA: TGTGCCATCAGTGAGGGGGGAAGCGGCGAGACCCAGTACTTC
V gene: TRBV4-1; J gene: TRBJ1-2; clone size: once; D gene: .; CDR3 protein: CASSPVRRYTF; CDR3 DNA: TGCGCCAGCAGCCCCGTGAGGCGCTACACCTTC
V gene: TRBV7-2; J gene: TRBJ2-3; clone size: many; D gene: .; CDR3 protein: CASSPYTDTQYF; CDR3 DNA: TGTGCCAGCAGCCCCTACACAGATACGCAGTATTTT
V gene: TRBV24-1; J gene: TRBJ2-3; clone size: few; D gene: TRBD2; CDR3 protein: CATSDSGLAPRDTQYF; CDR3 DNA: TGTGCCACCAGTGACTCAGGACTAGCGCCAAGAGATACGCAGTATTTT
V gene: TRBV18; J gene: TRBJ1-5; clone size: .; D gene: .; CDR3 protein: CASSSPGGRNQPQHF; CDR3 DNA: TGTGCCAGCTCGTCGCCCGGGGGTAGGAATCAGCCCCAGCATTTT
V gene: TRBV12-3/TRBV12-4; J gene: TRBJ2-1; clone size: .; D gene: TRBD1; CDR3 protein: CASSLGDRDLDEKFF; CDR3 DNA: TGTGCCAGCAGTTTGGGGGACAGGGACCTCGATGAGAAGTTCTTC
V gene: TRBV24-1; J gene: TRBJ1-2; clone size: few; D gene: TRBD1; CDR3 protein: CATSGTGGYTF; CDR3 DNA: TGTGCCACCAGCGGGACAGGTGGCTACACCTTC
V gene: TRBV12-3/TRBV12-4; J gene: TRBJ2-3; clone size: many; D gene: .; CDR3 protein: CASTRTDTQYF; CDR3 DNA: TGTGCCAGCACCCGCACAGATACGCAGTATTTT
V gene: TRBV20-1; J gene: TRBJ2-1; clone size: few; D gene: TRBD2; CDR3 protein: CSAPTGLARNEQFF; CDR3 DNA: TGCAGTGCTCCTACGGGACTAGCTCGCAATGAGCAGTTCTTC
V gene: TRBV5-1; J gene: TRBJ1-5; clone size: .; D gene: .; CDR3 protein: CASSLGMGQPQHF; CDR3 DNA: TGCGCCAGCAGCTTGGGTATGGGTCAGCCCCAGCATTTT
V gene: TRBV3-1; J gene: TRBJ2-1; clone size: .; D gene: .; CDR3 protein: CASSQDRLAHNEQFF; CDR3 DNA: TGTGCCAGCAGCCAAGATCGGTTAGCCCACAATGAGCAGTTCTTC
V gene: TRBV20-1; J gene: TRBJ2-1; clone size: .; D gene: .; CDR3 protein: CSASPGPLGNEQFF; CDR3 DNA: TGCAGTGCCTCGCCGGGACCCCTAGGCAATGAGCAGTTCTTC
V gene: TRBV7-7; J gene: TRBJ2-1; clone size: few; D gene: .; CDR3 protein: CASSAGNNEQFF; CDR3 DNA: TGTGCCAGCAGCGCGGGAAACAATGAGCAGTTCTTC
V gene: TRBV29-1; J gene: TRBJ2-5; clone size: .; D gene: .; CDR3 protein: CSVGNVPQETQYF; CDR3 DNA: TGCAGCGTTGGGAACGTGCCTCAAGAGACCCAGTACTTC
V gene: TRBV20-1; J gene: TRBJ2-3; clone size: few; D gene: .; CDR3 protein: CSARESGLSGTDTQYF; CDR3 DNA: TGCAGTGCTAGGGAGTCCGGGCTATCTGGCACAGATACGCAGTATTTT
V gene: TRBV29-1; J gene: TRBJ2-5; clone size: few; D gene: .; CDR3 protein: CSGAPRLLETQYF; CDR3 DNA: TGCAGCGGAGCCCCGCGGCTATTAGAGACCCAGTACTTC
V gene: TRBV4-1; J gene: TRBJ2-7; clone size: few; D gene: .; CDR3 protein: CASSQGELTAREQYF; CDR3 DNA: TGCGCCAGCAGCCAAGGGGAACTGACAGCTCGCGAGCAGTACTTC
V gene: TRBV12-3/TRBV12-4; J gene: TRBJ2-7; clone size: few; D gene: .; CDR3 protein: CASSLDRTRGGSYEQYF; CDR3 DNA: TGTGCCAGCAGTTTGGACCGAACTCGGGGCGGATCCTACGAGCAGTACTTC
V gene: TRBV6-2/TRBV6-3; J gene: TRBJ2-3; clone size: .; D gene: .; CDR3 protein: CASTDYRTDTQYF; CDR3 DNA: TGTGCCAGCACCGACTACCGCACAGATACGCAGTATTTT
V gene: TRBV6-5; J gene: TRBJ2-1; clone size: few; D gene: TRBD2; CDR3 protein: CASSFDGLAGARNEQFF; CDR3 DNA: TGTGCCAGCAGTTTCGACGGACTAGCGGGGGCTAGGAATGAGCAGTTCTTC
V gene: TRBV6-5; J gene: TRBJ2-7; clone size: .; D gene: TRBD1; CDR3 protein: CASSKLGQGNAYEQYF; CDR3 DNA: TGTGCCAGCTCCAAATTGGGACAGGGAAATGCCTACGAGCAGTACTTC
V gene: TRBV29-1; J gene: TRBJ2-2; clone size: .; D gene: .; CDR3 protein: CSVDLSRNTGELFF; CDR3 DNA: TGCAGCGTTGACCTCTCCAGGAACACCGGGGAGCTGTTTTTT
V gene: TRBV20-1; J gene: TRBJ1-2; clone size: .; D gene: TRBD1; CDR3 protein: CSASRQGGGYGYTF; CDR3 DNA: TGCAGTGCTTCTAGACAGGGAGGAGGATATGGCTACACCTTC
V gene: TRBV5-1; J gene: TRBJ2-1; clone size: .; D gene: TRBD1; CDR3 protein: CASRGQGYNEQFF; CDR3 DNA: TGCGCCAGCAGAGGACAGGGATACAATGAGCAGTTCTTC